This T cell receptor beta chain originates from a study of T cell clusters in autoimmune cytopenias. Study outcomes and limitations: No cluster-lack signature appeared between secondary cytopenia and chronic lymphocytic leukemia patients, apparently due to lymphoma masking. Functional roles of the in silico T cell clusters still await experimental validation. Primary autoimmune cytopenia patients seemingly lacked the physiological T cell clusters found in healthy donors.

In terms of frequency, this clonotype is medium-sized. Its antigen is not identified. CDR1 is MNHEY, CDR2 SMNVEV, per germline (reference sequence). The CDR3 runs to 16 residues. TRB was amplified by touch-down multiplex PCR, primer pools A and B combined. From its re-call of the multiplex PCR reads, TCRdb lists each CDR3 protein once, without DNA. The sample table includes nearly 9,000 distinct CDR3 sequences. Each sample's input was 250 ng genomic DNA, 38,000 or so genome equivalents. The sequence was collected from a human donor with an autoimmune cytopenia or autoimmune hepatitis (not recorded which). The chain is built from TRBV27 and TRBJ1-2. The sample was peripheral blood. The CDR3 region is CASSLSGQTSNYGYTF.